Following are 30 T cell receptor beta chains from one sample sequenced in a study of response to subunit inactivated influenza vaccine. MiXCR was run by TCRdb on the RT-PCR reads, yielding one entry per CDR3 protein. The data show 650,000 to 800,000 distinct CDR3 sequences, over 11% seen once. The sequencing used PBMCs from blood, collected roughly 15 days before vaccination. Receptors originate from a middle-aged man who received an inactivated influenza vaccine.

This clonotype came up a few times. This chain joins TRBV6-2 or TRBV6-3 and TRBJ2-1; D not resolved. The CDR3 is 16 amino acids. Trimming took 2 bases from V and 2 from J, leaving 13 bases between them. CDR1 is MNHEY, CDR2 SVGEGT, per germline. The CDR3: CASSYPRASTYNEQFF. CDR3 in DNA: TGTGCCAGCAGTTACCCCCGTGCGAGTACCTACAATGAGCAGTTCTTC.

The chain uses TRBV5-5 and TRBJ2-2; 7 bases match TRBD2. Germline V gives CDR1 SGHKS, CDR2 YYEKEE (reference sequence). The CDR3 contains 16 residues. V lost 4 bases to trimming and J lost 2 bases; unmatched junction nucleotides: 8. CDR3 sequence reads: CASSESGGLNTGELFF. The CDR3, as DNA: TGTGCCAGCAGCGAGTCGGGGGGACTAAACACCGGGGAGCTGTTTTTT.

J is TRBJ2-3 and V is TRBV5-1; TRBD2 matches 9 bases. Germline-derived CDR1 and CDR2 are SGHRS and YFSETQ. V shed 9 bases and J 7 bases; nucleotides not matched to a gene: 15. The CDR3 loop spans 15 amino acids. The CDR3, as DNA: TGCGCCACCCAGACGGCTAGCGGGGACGAGTATACGCAGTATTTT. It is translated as CATQTASGDEYTQYF.

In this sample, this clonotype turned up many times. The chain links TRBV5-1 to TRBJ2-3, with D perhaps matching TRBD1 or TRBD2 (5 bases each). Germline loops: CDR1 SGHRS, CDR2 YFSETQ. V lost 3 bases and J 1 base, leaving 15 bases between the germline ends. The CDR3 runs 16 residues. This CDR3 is CASSYGGSGGTDTQYF. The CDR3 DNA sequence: TGCGCCAGCAGCTATGGGGGTTCTGGGGGCACAGATACGCAGTATTTT.

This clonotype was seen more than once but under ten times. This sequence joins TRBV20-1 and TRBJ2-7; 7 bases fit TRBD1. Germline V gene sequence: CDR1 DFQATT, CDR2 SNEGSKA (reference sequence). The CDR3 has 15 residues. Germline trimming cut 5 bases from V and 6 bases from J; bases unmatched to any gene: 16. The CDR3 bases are TGCAGTGCTGTTACCGGGACAGCTAATTTCCGCGAGCAGTACTTC. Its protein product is CSAVTGTANFREQYF.

This chain's CDR3 is CASSRDGSFDPLHF. CDR3 DNA sequence: TGTGCCAGCAGCCGGGACGGGAGTTTTGATCCCCTCCACTTT. The chain links TRBV7-9 to TRBJ1-6; TRBD1 might be the D (5 bases). The CDR3 runs to 14 residues. CDR1 is SEHNR and CDR2 is FQNEAQ in the germline V gene (reference sequence). Trimming took off 5 bases at V and 13 bases at J, with 18 bases between the two ends. Using reference TRBV7-9 and TRBJ1-6 for the parts outside the CDR3, the full variable domain is DTGVSQNPRHKITKRGQNVTFRCDPISEHNRLYWYRQTLGQGPEFLTYFQNEAQLEKSRLLSDRFSAERPKGSFSTLEIQRTEQGDSAMYLCASSRDGSFDPLHFGNGTRLTVT.

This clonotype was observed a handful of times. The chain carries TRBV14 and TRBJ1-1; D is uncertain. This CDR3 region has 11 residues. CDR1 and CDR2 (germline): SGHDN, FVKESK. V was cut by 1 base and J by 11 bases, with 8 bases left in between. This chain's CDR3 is CASSQASGAFF. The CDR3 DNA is TGTGCCAGCAGCCAAGCCTCTGGGGCTTTCTTT. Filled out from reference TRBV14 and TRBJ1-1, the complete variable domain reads EAGVTQFPSHSVIEKGQTVTLRCDPISGHDNLYWYRRVMGKEIKFLLHFVKESKQDESGMPNNRFLAERTGGTYSTLKVQPAELEDSGVYFCASSQASGAFFGQGTRLTVV.

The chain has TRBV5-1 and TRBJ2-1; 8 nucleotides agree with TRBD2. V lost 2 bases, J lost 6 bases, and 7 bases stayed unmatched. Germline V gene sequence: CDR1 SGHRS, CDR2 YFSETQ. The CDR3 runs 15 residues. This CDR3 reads CASSLAGDRINEQFF. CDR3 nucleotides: TGCGCCAGCAGCTTAGCGGGAGATCGTATCAATGAGCAGTTCTTC.

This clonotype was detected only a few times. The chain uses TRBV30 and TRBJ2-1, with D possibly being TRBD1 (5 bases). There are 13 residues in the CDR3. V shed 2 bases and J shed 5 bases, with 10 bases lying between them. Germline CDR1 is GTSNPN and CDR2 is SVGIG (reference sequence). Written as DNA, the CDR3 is TGTGCCTGGAGTTTAGACAGACACAATGAGCAGTTCTTC. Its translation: CAWSLDRHNEQFF.

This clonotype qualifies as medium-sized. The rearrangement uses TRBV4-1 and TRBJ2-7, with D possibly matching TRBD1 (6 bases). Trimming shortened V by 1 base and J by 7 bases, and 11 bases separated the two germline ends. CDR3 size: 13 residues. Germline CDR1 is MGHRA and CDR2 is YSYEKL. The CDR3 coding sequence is TGCGCCAGCAGCCAAGTACAGGGTCAGGAGCAGTACTTC. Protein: CASSQVQGQEQYF.

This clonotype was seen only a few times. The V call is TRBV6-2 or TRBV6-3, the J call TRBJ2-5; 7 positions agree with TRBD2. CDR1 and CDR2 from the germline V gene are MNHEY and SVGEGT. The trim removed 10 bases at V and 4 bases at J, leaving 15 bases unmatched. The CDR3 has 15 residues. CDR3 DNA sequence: TGTGCCACCGACGAGGCGGGAGCAATGGGAGAGACCCAGTACTTC. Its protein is CATDEAGAMGETQYF.

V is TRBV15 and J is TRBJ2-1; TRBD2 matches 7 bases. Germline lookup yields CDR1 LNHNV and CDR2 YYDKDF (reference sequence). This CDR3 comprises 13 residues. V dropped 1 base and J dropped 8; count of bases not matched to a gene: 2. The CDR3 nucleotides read TGTGCCACCAGCAGAGCCGGGGGGTATGAGCAGTTCTTC. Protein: CATSRAGGYEQFF.

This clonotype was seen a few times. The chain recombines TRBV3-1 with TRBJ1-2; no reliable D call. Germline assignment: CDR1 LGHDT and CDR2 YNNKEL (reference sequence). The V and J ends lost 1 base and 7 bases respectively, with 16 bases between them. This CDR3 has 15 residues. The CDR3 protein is CASSQVPGLAAGYTF. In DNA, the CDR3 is TGTGCCAGCAGCCAAGTACCGGGTCTCGCCGCTGGCTACACCTTC.

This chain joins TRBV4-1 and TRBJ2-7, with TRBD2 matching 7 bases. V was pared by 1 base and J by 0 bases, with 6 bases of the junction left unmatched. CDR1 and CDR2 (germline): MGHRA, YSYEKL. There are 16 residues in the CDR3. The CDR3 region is CASSQGLADFSYEQYF. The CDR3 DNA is TGCGCCAGCAGCCAAGGGCTAGCGGATTTCTCCTACGAGCAGTACTTC.

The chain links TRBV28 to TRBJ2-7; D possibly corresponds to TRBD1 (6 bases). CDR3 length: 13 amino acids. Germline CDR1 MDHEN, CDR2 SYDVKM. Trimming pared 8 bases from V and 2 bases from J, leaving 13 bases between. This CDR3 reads CASGKGVTYEQYF. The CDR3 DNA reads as TGTGCCAGCGGGAAGGGGGTAACCTACGAGCAGTACTTC.

This CDR3 is CASSSGGDTGELFF. CDR3 in DNA: TGCGCCAGCAGTAGCGGGGGGGACACCGGGGAGCTGTTTTTT. The rearrangement joins TRBV10-2 to TRBJ2-2, with 10 nucleotides matching TRBD2. The V and J ends lost 5 bases and 3 bases, in that order; junction bases with no gene match: 0. The CDR3 totals 14 residues. Germline CDR1 WSHSY, CDR2 SAAADI.

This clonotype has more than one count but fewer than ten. In DNA form, the CDR3 reads TGTGCCAGCAGCCAAACGGGGGGGTTCATTTTCAATTCACCCCTCCACTTT. Protein product: CASSQTGGFIFNSPLHF. The genes are TRBV6-1 and TRBJ1-6; perhaps TRBD1 as D (5 bases). Germline CDR1 reads MNHNS; CDR2 reads SASEGT. CDR3 length: 17 amino acids. V lost 6 bases and J 7 bases, leaving 22 bases between the germline ends.

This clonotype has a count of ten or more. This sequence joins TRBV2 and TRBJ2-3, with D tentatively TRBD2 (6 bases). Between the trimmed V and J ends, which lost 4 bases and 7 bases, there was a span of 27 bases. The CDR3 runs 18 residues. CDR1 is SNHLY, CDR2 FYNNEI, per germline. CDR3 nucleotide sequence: TGTGCCAGCAGTGGGCGTTTTTCAAGCGGGCATGGGGGTAATACGCAGTATTTT. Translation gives CASSGRFSSGHGGNTQYF. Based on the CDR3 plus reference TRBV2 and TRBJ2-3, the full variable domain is EPEVTQTPSHQVTQMGQEVILRCVPISNHLYFYWYRQILGQKVEFLVSFYNNEISEKSEIFDDQFSVERPDGSNFTLKIRSTKLEDSAMYFCASSGRFSSGHGGNTQYFGPGTRLTVL.

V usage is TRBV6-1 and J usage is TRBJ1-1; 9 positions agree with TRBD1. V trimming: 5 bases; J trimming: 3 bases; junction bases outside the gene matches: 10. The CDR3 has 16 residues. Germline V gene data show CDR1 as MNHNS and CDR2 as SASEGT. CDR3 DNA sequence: TGTGCCAGCAGTACCAAGCCGGGACAGGGCCACACTGAAGCTTTCTTT. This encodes CASSTKPGQGHTEAFF.

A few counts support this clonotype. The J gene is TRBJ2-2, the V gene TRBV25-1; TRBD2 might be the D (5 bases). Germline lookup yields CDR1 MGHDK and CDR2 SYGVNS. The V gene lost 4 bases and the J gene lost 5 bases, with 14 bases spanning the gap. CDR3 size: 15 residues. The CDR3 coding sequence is TGTGCCAGCAGTGTAGTTGCCGGAGGAACCGGGGAGCTGTTTTTT. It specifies CASSVVAGGTGELFF.

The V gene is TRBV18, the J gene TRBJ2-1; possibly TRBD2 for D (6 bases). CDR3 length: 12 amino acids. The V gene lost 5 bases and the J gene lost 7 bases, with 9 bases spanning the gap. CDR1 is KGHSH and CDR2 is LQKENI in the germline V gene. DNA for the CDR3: TGTGCCAGCTCAACGACTAGAAATGAGCAGTTCTTC. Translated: CASSTTRNEQFF.

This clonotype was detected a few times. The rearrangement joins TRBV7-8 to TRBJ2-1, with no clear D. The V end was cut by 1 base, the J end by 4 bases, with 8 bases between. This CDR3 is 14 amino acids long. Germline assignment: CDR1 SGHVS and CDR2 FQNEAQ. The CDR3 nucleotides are TGTGCCAGCAGCTTAGAACAGCAGTACAATGAGCAGTTCTTC. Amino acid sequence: CASSLEQQYNEQFF.

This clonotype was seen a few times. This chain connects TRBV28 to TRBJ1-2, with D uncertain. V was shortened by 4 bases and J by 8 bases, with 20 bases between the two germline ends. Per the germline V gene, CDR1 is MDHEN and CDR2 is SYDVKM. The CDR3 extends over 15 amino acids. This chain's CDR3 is CASSSHLYAKEGYTF. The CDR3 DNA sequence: TGTGCCAGCAGTTCCCACCTATATGCCAAGGAGGGCTACACCTTC.

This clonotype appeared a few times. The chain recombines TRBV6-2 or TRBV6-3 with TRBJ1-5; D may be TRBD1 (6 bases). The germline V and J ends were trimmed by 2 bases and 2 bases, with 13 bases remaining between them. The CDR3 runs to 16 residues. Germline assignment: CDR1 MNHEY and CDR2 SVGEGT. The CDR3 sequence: CASSYVGGRGNQPQHF. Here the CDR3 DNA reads TGTGCCAGCAGTTACGTGGGGGGCCGGGGCAATCAGCCCCAGCATTTT.

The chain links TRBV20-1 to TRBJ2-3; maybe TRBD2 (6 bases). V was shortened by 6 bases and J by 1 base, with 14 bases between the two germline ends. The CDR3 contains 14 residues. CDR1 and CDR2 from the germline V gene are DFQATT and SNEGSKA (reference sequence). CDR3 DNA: TGCAGTGCGTGGACTACCCGGGGCACAGATACGCAGTATTTT. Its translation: CSAWTTRGTDTQYF.

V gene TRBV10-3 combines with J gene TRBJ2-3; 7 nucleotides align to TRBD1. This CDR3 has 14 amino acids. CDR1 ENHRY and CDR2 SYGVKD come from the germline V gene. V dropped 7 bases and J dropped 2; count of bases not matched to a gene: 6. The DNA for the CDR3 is TGTGCCATCAAGAGGGGGCTTGACACAGATACGCAGTATTTT. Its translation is CAIKRGLDTDTQYF.

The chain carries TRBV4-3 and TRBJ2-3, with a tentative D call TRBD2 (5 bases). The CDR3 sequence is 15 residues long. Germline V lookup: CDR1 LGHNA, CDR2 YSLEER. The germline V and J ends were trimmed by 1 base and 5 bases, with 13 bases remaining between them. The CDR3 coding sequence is TGCGCCAGCAGCCAAGGGTCGCTCGGGAAAGATACGCAGTATTTT. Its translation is CASSQGSLGKDTQYF.

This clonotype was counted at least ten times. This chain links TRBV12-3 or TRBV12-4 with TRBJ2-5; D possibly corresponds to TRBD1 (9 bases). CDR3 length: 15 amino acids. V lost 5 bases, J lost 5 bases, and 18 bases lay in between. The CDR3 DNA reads TGTGCCAGCAGTCCGGGACAGGGCGGGGGGGAGACCCAGTACTTC. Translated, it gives CASSPGQGGGETQYF.

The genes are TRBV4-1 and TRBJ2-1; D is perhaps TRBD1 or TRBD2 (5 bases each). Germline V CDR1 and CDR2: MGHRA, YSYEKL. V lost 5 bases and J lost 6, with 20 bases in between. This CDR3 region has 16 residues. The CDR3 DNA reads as TGCGCCAGCAGCTCGCCCGGGACCCTGTACGGCAATGAGCAGTTCTTC. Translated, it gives CASSSPGTLYGNEQFF.

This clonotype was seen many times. The DNA of the CDR3 is TGTGCCAGCTCACCCTCGGTCAGATCCTACGAGCAGTACTTC. It specifies CASSPSVRSYEQYF. This sequence joins TRBV18 and TRBJ2-7; unclear D gene. This CDR3 is 14 amino acids long. Trimming took off 3 bases at V and 1 base at J, with 10 bases between the two ends. CDR1 KGHSH and CDR2 LQKENI come from the germline V gene. The full variable domain, in which reference TRBV18 and TRBJ2-7 provide the parts outside the CDR3, is NAGVMQNPRHLVRRRGQEARLRCSPMKGHSHVYWYRQLPEEGLKFMVYLQKENIIDESGMPKERFSAEFPKEGPSILRIQQVVRGDSAAYFCASSPSVRSYEQYFGPGTRLTVT.